A selection of T cell receptor beta chains follows, all from one sample in a study of blood T cell repertoires in COVID-19. Clones were sequenced by immunoSEQ multiplex PCR, and TCRdb holds only the in-frame ones, with some missing. The sample contains under 550,000 clones, about 87% of which appear only once. Material: peripheral blood. All receptors come from a man younger than 35 with COVID-19, enrolled during active disease. Each CDR3 is given with its conserved first and last residue. Fields, in order: J gene, D gene, clone size, CDR3 length, V gene, CDR3 DNA, CDR3 protein. A D gene is named only where the DNA matches it firmly. Size is stated for part of the rows, as once, few or many counts, or as a class when the clone is expanded.

TRBJ1-5	TRBD1	few	15	TRBV5-6	TGTGCCAGCAGCTTGGCCGCGACAGGGGGACAGCCCCAGCATTTT	CASSLAATGGQPQHF
TRBJ2-1	TRBD2	NA	14	TRBV6-6	TGTGCCAGCTCCCGGACTAGCGGAAACAATGAGCAGTTCTTC	CASSRTSGNNEQFF
TRBJ2-1	TRBD2	once	16	TRBV6-5	TGTGCCAGCAGTTATGACGCGGGGGGGCAGGACAATGAGCAGTTCTTC	CASSYDAGGQDNEQFF
TRBJ2-3	TRBD2	NA	20	TRBV3-1/TRBV3-2	TGTGCCAGCAGCCAAGTCCAACTAGCGGGAGGTAGATATGGCACAGATACGCAGTATTTT	CASSQVQLAGGRYGTDTQYF
TRBJ2-7	TRBD1	NA	15	TRBV3-1/TRBV3-2	TGTGCCAGCAGCCAAACCGGGACAGGGGGCATCGAGCAGTACTTC	CASSQTGTGGIEQYF
TRBJ2-7	NA	NA	14	TRBV7-2	TGTGCCAGCAGCCCCTCCAGGGTTTCGTACGAGCAGTACTTC	CASSPSRVSYEQYF
TRBJ1-4	TRBD1	NA	14	TRBV2	TGTGCCAGCAGGCCCGGGACAGGGAATGAAAAACTGTTTTTT	CASRPGTGNEKLFF
TRBJ1-1	NA	NA	14	TRBV5-1	TGCGCCAGCAGCTTGTCGACGGGGAACACTGAAGCTTTCTTT	CASSLSTGNTEAFF
TRBJ2-1	TRBD2	NA	17	TRBV24-1	TGTGCCACCAGTGATTTTCAGACTAGCGGGAGGTTCGATGAGCAGTTCTTC	CATSDFQTSGRFDEQFF
TRBJ2-1	NA	NA	15	TRBV7-9	TGTGCCAGCAGCATCAGCAGGGATTTGAAAAATGAGCAGTTCTTC	CASSISRDLKNEQFF
TRBJ1-1	NA	NA	14	TRBV18	TGTGCCAGCTCACCCCGGAGGGGCGACACTGAAGCTTTCTTT	CASSPRRGDTEAFF
TRBJ2-3	TRBD2	NA	14	TRBV6-5	TGTGCCAGCACCGGCGGGGGAGGGACAGATACGCAGTATTTT	CASTGGGGTDTQYF
TRBJ2-1	NA	NA	11	TRBV20-1	TGCAGTGCTAGTCTCCTTCGGGAGCAGTTCTTC	CSASLLREQFF
TRBJ2-5	NA	NA	15	TRBV5-5	TGTGCCAGCAGCCTCGGCGGGACAGCTCAAGAGACCCAGTACTTC	CASSLGGTAQETQYF
TRBJ2-3	NA	NA	13	TRBV6-5	TGTGCCAGCAGTTCACTCCTTTGGGATACGCAGTATTTT	CASSSLLWDTQYF
TRBJ1-5	NA	NA	14	TRBV2	TGTGCCAGCAGTGAAGTTAATAGCAATCAGCCCCAGCATTTT	CASSEVNSNQPQHF
TRBJ2-1	TRBD2	NA	16	TRBV14	TGTGCCAGCAGCCAAGTGGGACTAGCGGGAAGGGTTGAGCAGTTCTTC	CASSQVGLAGRVEQFF
TRBJ2-5	TRBD2	NA	16	TRBV5-1	TGCGCCAGCAGCTTGGGTAGCGGGGGCTTCCAAGAGACCCAGTACTTC	CASSLGSGGFQETQYF
TRBJ2-3	TRBD2	once	14	TRBV7-9	TGTGCCAGCAGCTTCGAGCGGGAAGTAGATACGCAGTATTTT	CASSFEREVDTQYF
TRBJ2-1	NA	NA	13	TRBV12-3/TRBV12-4	TGTGCCAGCAGTGACACTAGCCCCAATGAGCAGTTCTTC	CASSDTSPNEQFF
TRBJ2-7	TRBD2	NA	13	TRBV14	TGTGCCAGCAGCCCTAGCGGTCTGAGGTGGGAGTACTTC	CASSPSGLRWEYF
TRBJ2-3	NA	NA	13	TRBV5-1	TGCGCCAGCAGCTCCTACGTTGAAGATACGCAGTATTTT	CASSSYVEDTQYF
TRBJ2-7	NA	NA	13	TRBV11-3	TGTGCCAGCAGCCGACAAGCCTCCTACGAGCAGTACTTC	CASSRQASYEQYF
TRBJ1-3	NA	few	13	TRBV6-5	TGTGCCAGCTCTTGGACAGCTGGAAACACCATATATTTT	CASSWTAGNTIYF
TRBJ2-2	TRBD2	once	15	TRBV5-1	TGCGCCAGCAGCTCAGCGGGGGGCCACACCGGGGAGCTGTTTTTT	CASSSAGGHTGELFF
TRBJ2-1	TRBD2	NA	14	TRBV7-8	TGTGCCAGCAGAAGAGGGACTAGCGGGGCCGAGCAGTTCTTC	CASRRGTSGAEQFF
TRBJ2-3	NA	NA	15	TRBV5-1	TGCGCCAGCAGCTTGGGGGGCTTCGACCCAGATACGCAGTATTTT	CASSLGGFDPDTQYF
TRBJ1-2	TRBD1	NA	12	TRBV2	TGTGCCAGCAGGCCAGGGGGTTATGGCTACACCTTC	CASRPGGYGYTF
TRBJ2-5	TRBD2	NA	15	TRBV5-4	TGTGCCAGCAGCTTGAGTCTAGCGGGAGAAGAGACCCAGTACTTC	CASSLSLAGEETQYF
TRBJ2-3	TRBD2	NA	11	TRBV12-3/TRBV12-4	TGTGCCAGCACGGGAGGGAGGGCGCAGTATTTT	CASTGGRAQYF
TRBJ1-5	TRBD1	NA	13	TRBV11-1	TGTGCCAGCAGCTTAGACAGGGGTCAGCCCCAGCATTTT	CASSLDRGQPQHF
TRBJ2-1	TRBD1	NA	16	TRBV6-5	TGTGCCAGCAGTTACTCTCGACAGGGTAGGAACAATGAGCAGTTCTTC	CASSYSRQGRNNEQFF
TRBJ2-1	TRBD2	few	18	TRBV7-2	TGTGCCAGCAGCTTTTATGGGGGGCTAGCGGGGATGATCAATGAGCAGTTCTTC	CASSFYGGLAGMINEQFF
TRBJ1-1	NA	NA	13	TRBV3-1/TRBV3-2	TGTGCCAGCACCCCTACAGGGAACACTGAAGCTTTCTTT	CASTPTGNTEAFF
TRBJ2-1	NA	NA	15	TRBV11-3	TGTGCCAGCAGCAACACAGGGAGCTCCTACAATGAGCAGTTCTTC	CASSNTGSSYNEQFF
TRBJ2-1	TRBD2	once	13	TRBV10-3	TGTGCCACCGGACTAGCGGGAGATTCTAATCGGTTCTTC	CATGLAGDSNRFF
TRBJ1-5	NA	NA	13	TRBV7-2	TGTGCCAGCAGCTTCTATAGCAATCAGCCCCAGCATTTT	CASSFYSNQPQHF
TRBJ2-7	NA	NA	15	TRBV5-1	TGCGCCAGCAGCTCGGCCTGGACAGATTCCTACGAGCAGTACTTC	CASSSAWTDSYEQYF
TRBJ2-7	TRBD1	NA	15	TRBV19	TGTGCCAGTAGTGCCTCCCAGGACAGGGTGTACGAGCAGTACTTC	CASSASQDRVYEQYF
TRBJ2-4	TRBD1	NA	16	TRBV5-1	TGCGCCAGCAGCACTTTGTGGGGACAGGAAAAAAACATTCAGTACTTC	CASSTLWGQEKNIQYF
TRBJ1-2	TRBD1	NA	13	TRBV19	TGTGCCAGTCAGACAGGGTTACACTATGGCTACACCTTC	CASQTGLHYGYTF
TRBJ2-3	NA	NA	13	TRBV3-1/TRBV3-2	TGTGCCAGCAGCCACGGGGGGCCCGATACGCAGTATTTT	CASSHGGPDTQYF
TRBJ2-6	TRBD2	NA	15	TRBV2	TGTGCCAGCAGTCCGGGGGGCTCTGGGGCCAACGTCCTGACTTTC	CASSPGGSGANVLTF
TRBJ2-1	NA	NA	13	TRBV19	TGTGCCGCCGCGGACTTGTCCTACAATGAGCAGTTCTTC	CAAADLSYNEQFF
TRBJ2-7	NA	NA	18	TRBV25-1	TGTGCCAGCAGTCTTCACAGTTATTTGGACAGCATCGCTGAGGAGCAGTACTTC	CASSLHSYLDSIAEEQYF
TRBJ2-3	TRBD2	NA	12	TRBV2	TGTGCCTGGGGAGGGCTCACAGATACGCAGTATTTT	CAWGGLTDTQYF
TRBJ1-3	NA	NA	14	TRBV6-5	TGTGCCAGCAGAAGAGAGCTCTCTGGAAACACCATATATTTT	CASRRELSGNTIYF
TRBJ1-1	TRBD1	NA	13	TRBV7-9	TGTGCCAGCGGGGACAGCTCGAGCACTGAAGCTTTCTTT	CASGDSSSTEAFF